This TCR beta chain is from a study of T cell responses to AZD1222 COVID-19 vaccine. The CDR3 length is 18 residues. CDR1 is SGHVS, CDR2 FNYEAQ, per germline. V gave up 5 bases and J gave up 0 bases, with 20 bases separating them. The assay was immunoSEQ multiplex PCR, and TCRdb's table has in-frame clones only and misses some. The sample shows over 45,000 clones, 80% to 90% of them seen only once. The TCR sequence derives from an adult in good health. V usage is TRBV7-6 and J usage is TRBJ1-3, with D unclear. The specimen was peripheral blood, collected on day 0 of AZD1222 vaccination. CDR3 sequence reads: CASSPSGSSMSSGNTIYF. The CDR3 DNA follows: TGTGCCAGCAGCCCATCGGGGTCATCCATGAGCTCTGGAAACACCATATATTTT.